This TCR beta chain is from a study of cytomegalovirus exposure and HLA in healthy donors. Points on this clone: No antigen is known for it.

General study results and limits: The study designated 150 to 200 TCR beta chains cytomegalovirus-associated.

The V and J ends lost 6 bases and 7 bases respectively, with 16 bases between them. This CDR3 is built from 13 residues. Germline values: CDR1 LGHNA, CDR2 YSLEER. Primers: 60 Vbeta forward and 13 Jbeta reverse. Assay used: immunoSEQ multiplex PCR; TCRdb lists only in-frame clones, some missing. The sample lists some 69,000 clones, under 80% seen once, with 14% in the top ten. The sequenced material came from PBMCs. The origin of this receptor is a male donor in good health and CMV-seropositive. The chain combines TRBV4-3 with TRBJ2-7; D is unclear. CDR3 DNA sequence: TGCGCCAGCAGTCCAACCAGGATTGGGGAGCAGTACTTC. This translates into CASSPTRIGEQYF.